The 26 T cell receptor beta chains given below trace back to one sample, sequenced in a study of Graves' ophthalmopathy and Graves' hyperthyroidism. As the template, RNA transcripts were used to amplify TCR beta CDR3 regions. An opening RT-PCR round employed HTBI primers and preceded a second-round multiplex PCR. A single record per CDR3 protein comes from TCRdb applying MiXCR to the multiplex PCR reads. The table includes roughly 600,000 distinct CDR3 sequences, under 45% detected once. The sequenced material came from peripheral blood or thyroid tissue (not recorded which). All receptors come from an adult man with Graves' hyperthyroidism.

This clonotype was found many times. The V call is TRBV5-5, the J call TRBJ1-5, with 12 nucleotides matching TRBD1. The germline CDR1 and CDR2 sequences are SGHKS and YYEKEE (reference sequence). Trimming at V came to 1 base and at J to 7 bases, leaving 6 bases not matched to a gene. The CDR3 is made up of 16 amino acids. The CDR3 protein is CASSLRGQGAMQPQHF. CDR3 DNA: TGTGCCAGCAGCTTGCGGGGACAGGGGGCCATGCAGCCCCAGCATTTT. The full variable domain, in which reference TRBV5-5 and TRBJ1-5 provide the parts outside the CDR3, is DAGVTQSPTHLIKTRGQQVTLRCSPISGHKSVSWYQQVLGQGPQFIFQYYEKEERGRGNFPDRFSARQFPNYSSELNVNALLLGDSALYLCASSLRGQGAMQPQHFGDGTRLSIL.

This clonotype showed up many times. The chain combines TRBV7-9 with TRBJ2-7, with D possibly matching TRBD2 (6 bases). Germline V lookup: CDR1 SEHNR, CDR2 FQNEAQ (reference sequence). V was clipped by 1 base and J by 3 bases, with 13 bases between them. There are 15 residues in the CDR3. The CDR3 nucleotides are TGTGCCAGCAGCTTAGGTTCCGGGACTTACTACGAGCAGTACTTC. Its protein product is CASSLGSGTYYEQYF.

V usage is TRBV7-2 and J usage is TRBJ1-1, with 7 bases lining up with TRBD1. This CDR3 contains 14 residues. Germline V gene sequence: CDR1 SGHTA, CDR2 FQGNSA. J gave up 4 bases and V 2 bases, and 4 bases lay outside the gene matches. The CDR3 nucleotides read TGTGCCAGCAGCTTATCCCAGGGGGTCACTGAAGCTTTCTTT. Encoded protein: CASSLSQGVTEAFF.

This clonotype showed up just once. The V and J genes are TRBV20-1 and TRBJ1-1; the D is unclear. The CDR3 totals 17 residues. V dropped 1 base and J dropped 0 bases, with 18 bases sitting between them. Germline loops: CDR1 DFQATT, CDR2 SNEGSKA (reference sequence). This CDR3 reads CSARASARTAMNTEAFF. The CDR3 DNA reads as TGCAGTGCTAGAGCCTCGGCTCGGACCGCCATGAACACTGAAGCTTTCTTT.

As concerns this clonotype: An end of the junction does not agree with germline; a read error may underlie this. This chain links TRBV5-1 with TRBJ1-5, with D perhaps matching TRBD1 (6 bases). CDR3 length equals 16 residues. CDR1 is SGHRS, CDR2 YFSETQ, per germline. The DNA for the CDR3 is TGTGCCAGCAGCTTAGTTCCTAGCGGGGGCTCGGAGACCCAGCATTTT. This gives the protein CASSLVPSGGSETQHF.

The chain recombines TRBV19 with TRBJ2-7; 11 nucleotides line up with TRBD1. CDR3 length: 15 residues. V shed 5 bases, J shed 3 bases, and the junction held 6 bases outside the gene matches. Per germline, CDR1 LNHDA and CDR2 SQIVND (reference sequence). The CDR3 DNA reads as TGTGCCAGTAGTCGGGGACAGGGGGATTTCTACGAGCAGTACTTC. Its translation is CASSRGQGDFYEQYF.

This clonotype has only a few counts. The chain recombines TRBV7-9 with TRBJ2-3, with D perhaps given as TRBD1 or TRBD2 (5 bases each). The CDR3 spans 15 residues. With 5 bases removed from V and 2 bases from J, the gap between germline ends came to 14 bases. Germline-derived CDR1 and CDR2 are SEHNR and FQNEAQ (reference sequence). In DNA form, the CDR3 reads TGTGCCAGCAGCCTCCTGGGGGTCTCCACAGATACGCAGTATTTT. It is translated as CASSLLGVSTDTQYF. The full variable domain, completed using reference TRBV7-9 and TRBJ2-3, is DTGVSQNPRHKITKRGQNVTFRCDPISEHNRLYWYRQTLGQGPEFLTYFQNEAQLEKSRLLSDRFSAERPKGSFSTLEIQRTEQGDSAMYLCASSLLGVSTDTQYFGPGTRLTVL.

The V gene is TRBV2, the J gene TRBJ2-7, with 8 bases matching TRBD1. Germline CDR1 is SNHLY and CDR2 is FYNNEI. V trimming: 3 bases; J trimming: 6 bases; junction bases outside the gene matches: 1. The CDR3 loop spans 12 amino acids. The CDR3 nucleotides read TGTGCCAGCAGTGACGGGACAGGCGAGCAGTACTTC. Amino acids: CASSDGTGEQYF. Drawing the rest from reference TRBV2 and TRBJ2-7, the complete variable domain is EPEVTQTPSHQVTQMGQEVILRCVPISNHLYFYWYRQILGQKVEFLVSFYNNEISEKSEIFDDQFSVERPDGSNFTLKIRSTKLEDSAMYFCASSDGTGEQYFGPGTRLTVT.

This clonotype was counted many times. J is TRBJ2-5 and V is TRBV19; D might be TRBD1 (6 bases). Germline CDR1 reads LNHDA; CDR2 reads SQIVND (reference sequence). The CDR3 loop spans 13 amino acids. The V and J ends lost 6 bases and 4 bases respectively, with 12 bases between them. The CDR3 protein is CASSPDRRETQYF. The CDR3 nucleotides are TGTGCCAGTAGCCCGGACAGAAGAGAGACCCAGTACTTC. Full variable domain (outside the CDR3, taken from reference TRBV19 and TRBJ2-5): DGGITQSPKYLFRKEGQNVTLSCEQNLNHDAMYWYRQDPGQGLRLIYYSQIVNDFQKGDIAEGYSVSREKKESFPLTVTSAQKNPTAFYLCASSPDRRETQYFGPGTRLLVL.

Ten or more counts support this clonotype. This chain uses TRBV15 with TRBJ2-7, with no clear D. Trimming left V 1 base short and J 1 base short, with 8 bases between. Germline CDR1 is LNHNV and CDR2 is YYDKDF (reference sequence). The CDR3 length is 14 residues. DNA of the CDR3: TGTGCCACCAGCAGAGCCGGGTCTTCCTACGAGCAGTACTTC. It is translated as CATSRAGSSYEQYF.

The genes are TRBV10-3 and TRBJ2-2; no clear D gene. The V and J ends lost 3 bases and 6 bases respectively, with 2 bases between them. There are 11 residues in the CDR3. The germline V gene encodes CDR1 ENHRY and CDR2 SYGVKD. Here the CDR3 DNA reads TGTGCCATCAGTGACCCCGGGGAGCTGTTTTTT. It translates to CAISDPGELFF.

As for this clonotype: The missing conserved phenylalanine or tryptophan at the end of this CDR3 makes a read error likely. It is unclear where the CDR3 begins or ends on the DNA, so no DNA is shown, and the CDR3 is as TCRdb lists it. The chain has TRBV10-3 and TRBJ1-3; TRBD1 was called by the table and not checked on the DNA. The CDR3 has 8 residues if both end residues are counted. Germline V gene lookup returns CDR1 ENHRY and CDR2 SYGVKD. The CDR3 sequence: CATQGGNT.

The sample holds one count of this clonotype. This chain joins TRBV7-8 and TRBJ1-1, with 7 positions matching TRBD1. V lost 0 bases and J lost 4; bases outside the gene matches: 5. This CDR3 has 15 residues. Germline assignment: CDR1 SGHVS and CDR2 FQNEAQ. The CDR3 reads CASSLAGTGATEAFF. CDR3 nucleotides: TGTGCCAGCAGCTTAGCGGGTACAGGGGCCACTGAAGCTTTCTTT.

The CDR3 region has the DNA TGCAGTGCTAGTGAGGGTAGCGGGAACTATGGCTACACCTTC. This encodes CSASEGSGNYGYTF. The gene calls are TRBV20-1 and TRBJ1-2, with no clear D. V gave up 3 bases and J gave up 2 bases, with 13 bases separating them. The CDR3 loop spans 14 amino acids. The germline V gene encodes CDR1 DFQATT and CDR2 SNEGSKA (reference sequence).

This clonotype was picked up many times. The chain carries TRBV2 and TRBJ1-4; a possible D gene is TRBD1 (5 bases). V was pared by 10 bases and J by 5 bases, with 14 bases between. The CDR3 consists of 13 residues. The V gene's germline CDR1 is SNHLY and CDR2 FYNNEI. Here the CDR3 DNA reads TGTGCCACAAGCGGGGACTTGAATGAAAAACTGTTTTTT. This sequence encodes CATSGDLNEKLFF.

This sequence joins TRBV9 and TRBJ1-6; D is unresolved. The V and J ends lost 3 bases and 10 bases respectively, with 11 bases between them. The CDR3 is 13 amino acids. In germline, CDR1 is SGDLS, CDR2 YYNGEE. CDR3 nucleotide sequence: TGTGCCAGCAGCGACGGTATTAGGTCACCCCTCCACTTT. This sequence encodes CASSDGIRSPLHF.

The J gene is TRBJ2-2, the V gene TRBV11-2, with 15 bases fitting TRBD2. V dropped 4 bases and J dropped 7; count of bases not matched to a gene: 4. Germline CDR1 SGHAT, CDR2 FQNNGV. The CDR3 extends over 16 amino acids. The CDR3 sequence is CASSSGLAGGDGELFF. For the CDR3, the DNA is TGTGCCAGCAGCTCGGGACTAGCGGGAGGAGACGGGGAGCTGTTTTTT.

This clonotype was picked up many times. The rearrangement joins TRBV5-6 to TRBJ1-1; TRBD1 matches at 9 bases. Trimming removed 1 base from V and 8 bases from J; junction bases left unmatched: 9. CDR3 length: 15 residues. The germline V gene encodes CDR1 SGHDT and CDR2 YYEEEE. CDR3 in amino acids: CASSLLTGTGREAFF. The CDR3 region has the DNA TGTGCCAGCAGCTTGCTTACGGGGACAGGGAGAGAAGCTTTCTTT.

This clonotype showed up just a few times. V usage is TRBV5-1 and J usage is TRBJ2-7; TRBD2 matches 8 bases. V dropped 1 base and J dropped 10; count of bases not matched to a gene: 19. The CDR3 is made up of 17 amino acids. The germline gives CDR1 SGHRS, CDR2 YFSETQ. The CDR3 sequence: CASSLFGREGQDLSQYF. The CDR3 nucleotides read TGCGCCAGCAGCTTGTTCGGACGGGAGGGCCAAGATTTATCACAGTACTTC.

The chain combines TRBV6-2 or TRBV6-3 with TRBJ2-2; TRBD1 matches at 7 bases. CDR3 length equals 16 residues. CDR1 MNHEY and CDR2 SVGEGT come from the germline V gene. V lost 5 bases, J lost 0 bases, and 6 bases stayed unmatched. The CDR3, as DNA: TGTGCCAGCAGTCACCGCACAGGGGCGAACACCGGGGAGCTGTTTTTT. The encoded protein is CASSHRTGANTGELFF.

V gene TRBV3-1 combines with J gene TRBJ2-5; tentative D call: TRBD1 (5 bases). CDR3 length: 12 residues. The germline gives CDR1 LGHDT, CDR2 YNNKEL (reference sequence). V shed 3 bases and J shed 11 bases, with 13 bases lying between them. The CDR3 loop reads CASSHQGDRQYF. The CDR3 DNA sequence: TGTGCCAGCAGCCATCAGGGCGATCGGCAGTACTTC.

This clonotype was counted many times. The DNA of the CDR3 is TGTGCCAGCAGCCCTGTGCCAGGGACCTATGGCTACACCTTC. It translates to CASSPVPGTYGYTF. The chain links TRBV5-5 to TRBJ1-2; tentatively, D is TRBD1 (5 bases). The CDR3 is 14 amino acids. The germline V gene has CDR1 SGHKS and CDR2 YYEKEE (reference sequence). Trimming shortened V by 4 bases and J by 4 bases, and 14 bases separated the two germline ends.

Note on this clonotype: The missing conserved phenylalanine or tryptophan at the end of this CDR3 makes a read error likely. This sequence joins TRBV7-9 and TRBJ2-2, with 8 nucleotides matching TRBD2. The J segment lost 0 bases and the V segment lost 3 bases, leaving 15 bases of the junction unmatched. Germline CDR1 and CDR2: SEHNR and FQNEAQ (reference sequence). The CDR3 is 20 residues long. The CDR3 loop is CASSFRIWREARPNTGELFS. The CDR3 nucleotides are TGTGCCAGCAGCTTCAGAATCTGGCGGGAGGCTAGACCGAACACCGGGGAGCTGTTTTCT.

Ten or more counts support this clonotype. The chain joins TRBV10-3 to TRBJ2-2; a weak D match, TRBD2 (7 bases). The CDR3 sequence is 14 residues long. Deletions cut 3 bases from V and 6 bases from J, with 11 bases between. The germline V gene encodes CDR1 ENHRY and CDR2 SYGVKD. The CDR3 DNA sequence: TGTGCCATCAGTGAATCGGGGGGCTCCGGGGAGCTGTTTTTT. Encoded protein: CAISESGGSGELFF.

The CDR3 loop is CASSTNRGPNSPLHF. In DNA, the CDR3 is TGTGCCAGCAGTACAAACAGGGGTCCTAATTCACCCCTCCACTTT. This chain uses TRBV2 with TRBJ1-6; 7 nucleotides agree with TRBD1. The V gene end was trimmed by 5 bases and the J gene end by 6 bases; junction bases not matched to a gene: 7. This CDR3 has 15 residues. Germline V gene lookup returns CDR1 SNHLY and CDR2 FYNNEI.

V and J are TRBV6-5 and TRBJ1-3, with D uncertain. V was clipped by 4 bases and J by 2 bases, with 15 bases between them. CDR1 is MNHEY, CDR2 SVGAGI, per germline. CDR3 length: 16 amino acids. The CDR3 region is CASSFNSLIPGNTIYF. CDR3 coding DNA: TGTGCCAGCAGTTTCAACAGCTTAATCCCTGGAAACACCATATATTTT.